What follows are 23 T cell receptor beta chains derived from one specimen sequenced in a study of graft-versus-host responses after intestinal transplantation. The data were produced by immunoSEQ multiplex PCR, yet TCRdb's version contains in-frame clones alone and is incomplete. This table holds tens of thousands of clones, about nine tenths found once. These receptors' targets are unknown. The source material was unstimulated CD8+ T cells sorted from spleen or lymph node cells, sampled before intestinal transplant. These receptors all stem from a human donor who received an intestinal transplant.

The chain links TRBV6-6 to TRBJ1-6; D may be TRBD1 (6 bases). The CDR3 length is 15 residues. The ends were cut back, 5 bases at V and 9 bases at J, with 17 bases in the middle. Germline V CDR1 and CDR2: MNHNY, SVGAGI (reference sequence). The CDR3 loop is CASSLRAGGGSPLHF. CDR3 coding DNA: TGTGCCAGCAGTCTCAGGGCCGGGGGCGGTTCACCCCTCCACTTT.

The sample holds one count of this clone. The CDR3 sequence: CASSLIDGTSGYEQYF. The CDR3 DNA follows: TGTGCCAGCAGTTTAATTGATGGGACTAGCGGGTACGAGCAGTACTTC. This chain uses TRBV27 with TRBJ2-7, with 12 bases matching TRBD2. V lost 2 bases to trimming and J lost 4 bases; unmatched junction nucleotides: 6. The germline V gene encodes CDR1 MNHEY and CDR2 SMNVEV (reference sequence). The CDR3 has 16 residues.

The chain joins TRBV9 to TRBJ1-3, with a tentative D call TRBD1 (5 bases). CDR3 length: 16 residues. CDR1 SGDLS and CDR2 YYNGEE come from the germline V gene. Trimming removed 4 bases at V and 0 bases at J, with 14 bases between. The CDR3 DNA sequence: TGTGCCAGCAGCTCGTCGGGGGGTATCTCTGGAAACACCATATATTTT. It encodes CASSSSGGISGNTIYF.

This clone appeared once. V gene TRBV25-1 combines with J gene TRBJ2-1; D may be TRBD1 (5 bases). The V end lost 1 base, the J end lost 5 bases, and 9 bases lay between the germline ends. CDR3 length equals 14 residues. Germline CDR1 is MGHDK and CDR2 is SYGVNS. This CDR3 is CASSEFDRNNEQFF. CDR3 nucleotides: TGTGCCAGCAGTGAATTTGACAGAAACAATGAGCAGTTCTTC.

DNA for the CDR3: TGTGCCAGCAGTTCAGGACACTTTACAGAGCTCGGGAACACCGGGGAGCTGTTTTTT. This encodes CASSSGHFTELGNTGELFF. This chain uses TRBV28 with TRBJ2-2; a weak D match, TRBD1 (5 bases). V lost 4 bases to trimming and J lost 1 base, with 22 bases between them. The CDR3 is 19 residues long. Looked up from germline, CDR1 is MDHEN and CDR2 is SYDVKM. The whole variable domain, remainder taken from reference TRBV28 and TRBJ2-2, is DVKVTQSSRYLVKRTGEKVFLECVQDMDHENMFWYRQDPGLGLRLIYFSYDVKMKEKGDIPEGYSVSREKKERFSLILESASTNQTSMYLCASSSGHFTELGNTGELFFGEGSRLTVL.

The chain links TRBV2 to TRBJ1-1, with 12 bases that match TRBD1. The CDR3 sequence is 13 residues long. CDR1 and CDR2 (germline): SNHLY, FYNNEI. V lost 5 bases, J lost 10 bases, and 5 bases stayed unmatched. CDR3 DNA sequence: TGTGCCAGCAGTACTGGGGACAGGGGGCTAGCTTTCTTT. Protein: CASSTGDRGLAFF.

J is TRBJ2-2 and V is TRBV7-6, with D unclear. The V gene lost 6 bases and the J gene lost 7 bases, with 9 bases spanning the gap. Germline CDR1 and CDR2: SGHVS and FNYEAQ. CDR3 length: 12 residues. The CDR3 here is CASRQLGGELFF. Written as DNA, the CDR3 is TGTGCCAGCAGGCAACTTGGCGGGGAGCTGTTTTTT.

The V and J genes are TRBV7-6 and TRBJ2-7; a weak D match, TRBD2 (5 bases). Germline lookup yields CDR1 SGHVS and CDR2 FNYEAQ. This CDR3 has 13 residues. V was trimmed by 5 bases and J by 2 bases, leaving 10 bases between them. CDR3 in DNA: TGTGCCAGCAGCACCGGGGAGACCTACGAGCAGTACTTC. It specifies CASSTGETYEQYF.

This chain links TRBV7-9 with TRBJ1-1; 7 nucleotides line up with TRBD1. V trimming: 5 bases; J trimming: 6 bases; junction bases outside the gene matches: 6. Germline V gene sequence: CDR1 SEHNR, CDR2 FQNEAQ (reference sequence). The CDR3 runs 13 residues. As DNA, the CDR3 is TGTGCCAGCAGCGCGACAGGGTCGCCTGAAGCTTTCTTT. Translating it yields CASSATGSPEAFF.

The chain's CDR3 is CASSVVGGITDTQYF. CDR3 sequence (DNA): TGTGCCAGCAGCGTAGTGGGGGGGATCACAGATACGCAGTATTTT. This chain joins TRBV9 and TRBJ2-3; 7 bases align to TRBD2. With V trimmed by 0 bases and J by 2 bases, 3 bases remained unmatched. This CDR3 region has 15 residues. CDR1 and CDR2 from the germline V gene are SGDLS and YYNGEE.

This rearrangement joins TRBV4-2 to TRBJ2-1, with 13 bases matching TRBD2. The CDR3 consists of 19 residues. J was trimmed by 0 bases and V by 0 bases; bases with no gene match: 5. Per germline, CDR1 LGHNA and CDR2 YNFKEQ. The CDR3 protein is CASSQEEGLAGSSYNEQFF. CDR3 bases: TGTGCCAGCAGCCAAGAAGAGGGACTAGCGGGGAGCTCCTACAATGAGCAGTTCTTC.

CDR3 loop: CASSVTGGETQYF. As DNA, the CDR3 is TGCGCCAGCAGTGTTACCGGGGGGGAGACCCAGTACTTC. The rearrangement uses TRBV10-2 and TRBJ2-5, with 7 bases identical to TRBD2. V shed 4 bases and J 5 bases; nucleotides not matched to a gene: 4. The CDR3 contains 13 residues. Germline V CDR1 and CDR2: WSHSY, SAAADI.

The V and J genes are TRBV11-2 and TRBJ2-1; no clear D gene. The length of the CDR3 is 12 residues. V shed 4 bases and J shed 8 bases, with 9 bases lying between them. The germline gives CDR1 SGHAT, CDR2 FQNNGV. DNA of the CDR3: TGTGCCAGCAGCTCAACAGAGGATGAGCAGTTCTTC. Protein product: CASSSTEDEQFF.

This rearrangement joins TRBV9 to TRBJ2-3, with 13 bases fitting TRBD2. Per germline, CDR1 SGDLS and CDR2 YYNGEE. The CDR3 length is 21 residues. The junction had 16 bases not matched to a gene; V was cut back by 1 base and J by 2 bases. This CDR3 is CASSVTPGTSGAISLTDTQYF. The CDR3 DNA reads TGTGCCAGCAGCGTAACCCCTGGGACTAGCGGGGCAATTAGCCTCACAGATACGCAGTATTTT. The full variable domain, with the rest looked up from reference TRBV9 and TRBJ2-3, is DSGVTQTPKHLITATGQRVTLRCSPRSGDLSVYWYQQSLDQGLQFLIQYYNGEERAKGNILERFSAQQFPDLHSELNLSSLELGDSALYFCASSVTPGTSGAISLTDTQYFGPGTRLTVL.

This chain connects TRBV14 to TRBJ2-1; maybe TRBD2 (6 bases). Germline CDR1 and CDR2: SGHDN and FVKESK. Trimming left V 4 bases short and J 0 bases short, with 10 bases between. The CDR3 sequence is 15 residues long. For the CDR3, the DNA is TGTGCCAGCAGCCGGGCGGGGAGCTCCTACAATGAGCAGTTCTTC. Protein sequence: CASSRAGSSYNEQFF.

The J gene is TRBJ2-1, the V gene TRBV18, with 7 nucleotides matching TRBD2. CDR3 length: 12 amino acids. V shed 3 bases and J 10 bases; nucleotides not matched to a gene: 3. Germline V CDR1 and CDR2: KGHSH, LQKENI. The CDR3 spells CASSPTGGEQFF. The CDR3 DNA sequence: TGTGCCAGCTCACCGACCGGGGGGGAGCAGTTCTTC.

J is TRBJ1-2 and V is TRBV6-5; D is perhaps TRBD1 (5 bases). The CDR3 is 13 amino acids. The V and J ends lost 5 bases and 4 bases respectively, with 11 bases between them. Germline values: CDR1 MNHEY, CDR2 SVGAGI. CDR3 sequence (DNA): TGTGCCAGCAGTCCAAAGGGGACCTATGGCTACACCTTC. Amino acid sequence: CASSPKGTYGYTF.

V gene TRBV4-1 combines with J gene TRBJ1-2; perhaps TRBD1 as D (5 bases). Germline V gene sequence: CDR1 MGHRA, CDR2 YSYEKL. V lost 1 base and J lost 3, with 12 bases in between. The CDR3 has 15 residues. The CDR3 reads CASSQGAGFDYGYTF. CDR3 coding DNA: TGCGCCAGCAGCCAAGGGGCAGGGTTCGACTATGGCTACACCTTC.

CDR3 in DNA: TGTGCCAGTAGTAGAGTAGCGGGGGGATACAATGAGCAGTTCTTC. It is translated as CASSRVAGGYNEQFF. The chain couples TRBV19 to TRBJ2-1, with 10 bases identical to TRBD2. There are 15 residues in the CDR3. The germline gives CDR1 LNHDA, CDR2 SQIVND (reference sequence). The V segment lost 4 bases and the J segment 4 bases; nucleotides outside the gene matches: 4.

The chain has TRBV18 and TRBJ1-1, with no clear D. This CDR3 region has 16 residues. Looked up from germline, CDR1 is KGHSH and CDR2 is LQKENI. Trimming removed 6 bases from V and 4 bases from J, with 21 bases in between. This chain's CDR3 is CASSLDTHTWATEAFF. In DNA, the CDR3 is TGTGCCAGCTCCCTCGACACCCACACATGGGCCACTGAAGCTTTCTTT.

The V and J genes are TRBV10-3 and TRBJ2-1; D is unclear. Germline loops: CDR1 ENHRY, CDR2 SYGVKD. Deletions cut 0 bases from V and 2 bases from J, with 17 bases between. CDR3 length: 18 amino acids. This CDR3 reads CAISESSVVPGPYNEQFF. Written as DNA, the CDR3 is TGTGCCATCAGTGAGTCCAGTGTAGTTCCAGGCCCCTACAATGAGCAGTTCTTC.

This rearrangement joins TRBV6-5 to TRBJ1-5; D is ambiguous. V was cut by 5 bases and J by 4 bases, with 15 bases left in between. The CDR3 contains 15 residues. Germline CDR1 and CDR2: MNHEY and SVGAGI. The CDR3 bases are TGTGCCAGCAGTGTCTGGCACGAAATAAATCAGCCCCAGCATTTT. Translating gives CASSVWHEINQPQHF.

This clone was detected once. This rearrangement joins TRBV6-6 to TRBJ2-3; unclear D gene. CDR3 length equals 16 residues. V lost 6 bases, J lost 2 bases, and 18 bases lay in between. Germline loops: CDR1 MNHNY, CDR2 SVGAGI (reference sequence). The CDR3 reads CASSHSSSRFTDTQYF. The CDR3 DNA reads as TGTGCCAGCAGCCACTCTAGTTCAAGGTTCACAGATACGCAGTATTTT.